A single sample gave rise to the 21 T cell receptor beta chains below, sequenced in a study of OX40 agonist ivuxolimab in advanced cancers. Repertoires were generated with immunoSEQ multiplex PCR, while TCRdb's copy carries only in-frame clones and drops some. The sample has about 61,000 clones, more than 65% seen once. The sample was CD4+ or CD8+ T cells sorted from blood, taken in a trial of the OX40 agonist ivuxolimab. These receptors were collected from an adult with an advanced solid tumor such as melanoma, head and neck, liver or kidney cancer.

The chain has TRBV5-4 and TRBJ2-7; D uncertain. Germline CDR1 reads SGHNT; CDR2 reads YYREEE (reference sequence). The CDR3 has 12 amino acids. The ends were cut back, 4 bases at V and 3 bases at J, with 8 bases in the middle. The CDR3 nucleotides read TGTGCCAGCAGCCAAGTAGACTACGAGCAGTACTTC. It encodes CASSQVDYEQYF.

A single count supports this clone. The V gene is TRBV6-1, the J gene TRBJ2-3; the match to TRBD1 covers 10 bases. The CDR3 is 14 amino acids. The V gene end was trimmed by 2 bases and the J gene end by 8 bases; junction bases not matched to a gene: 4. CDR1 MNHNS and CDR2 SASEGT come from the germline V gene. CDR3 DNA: TGTGCCAGCAGTGAAAGGGGACAGGGGTCTACGCAGTATTTT. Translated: CASSERGQGSTQYF.

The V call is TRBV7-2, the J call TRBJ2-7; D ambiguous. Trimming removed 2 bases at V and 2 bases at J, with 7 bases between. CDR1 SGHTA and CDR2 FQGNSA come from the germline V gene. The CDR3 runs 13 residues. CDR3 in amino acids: CASSLSPTYEQYF. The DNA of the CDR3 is TGTGCCAGCAGCTTAAGTCCTACCTACGAGCAGTACTTC.

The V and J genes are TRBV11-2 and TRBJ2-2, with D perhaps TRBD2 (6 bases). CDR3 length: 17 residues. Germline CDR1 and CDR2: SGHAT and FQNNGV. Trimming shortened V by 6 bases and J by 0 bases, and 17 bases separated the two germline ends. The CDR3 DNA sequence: TGTGCCAGCAGGGGGGGATCGTGGCTTCCGAACACCGGGGAGCTGTTTTTT. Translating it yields CASRGGSWLPNTGELFF. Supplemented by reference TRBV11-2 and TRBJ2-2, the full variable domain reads EAGVAQSPRYKIIEKRQSVAFWCNPISGHATLYWYQQILGQGPKLLIQFQNNGVVDDSQLPKDRFSAERLKGVDSTLKIQPAKLEDSAVYLCASRGGSWLPNTGELFFGEGSRLTVL.

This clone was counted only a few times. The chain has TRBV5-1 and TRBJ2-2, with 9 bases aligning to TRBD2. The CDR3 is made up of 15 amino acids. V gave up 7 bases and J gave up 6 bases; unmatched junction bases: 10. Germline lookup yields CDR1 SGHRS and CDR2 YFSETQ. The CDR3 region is CASGGGTSFAGELFF. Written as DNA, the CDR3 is TGCGCCAGCGGAGGAGGGACTAGCTTCGCCGGGGAGCTGTTTTTT. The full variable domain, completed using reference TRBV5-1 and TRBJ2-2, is KAGVTQTPRYLIKTRGQQVTLSCSPISGHRSVSWYQQTPGQGLQFLFEYFSETQRNKGNFPGRFSGRQFSNSRSEMNVSTLELGDSALYLCASGGGTSFAGELFFGEGSRLTVL.

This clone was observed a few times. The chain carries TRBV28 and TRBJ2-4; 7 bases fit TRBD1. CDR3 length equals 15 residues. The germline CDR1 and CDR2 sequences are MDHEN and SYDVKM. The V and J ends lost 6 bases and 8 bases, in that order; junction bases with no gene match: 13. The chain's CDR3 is CASSRTGTNRDIQYF. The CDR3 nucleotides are TGTGCCAGCAGCCGGACAGGAACAAATCGGGACATTCAGTACTTC.

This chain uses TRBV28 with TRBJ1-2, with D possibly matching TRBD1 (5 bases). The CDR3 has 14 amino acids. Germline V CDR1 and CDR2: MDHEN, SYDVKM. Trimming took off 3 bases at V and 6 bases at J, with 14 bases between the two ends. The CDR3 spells CASSFTRGGDGYTF. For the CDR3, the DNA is TGTGCCAGCAGTTTTACCCGAGGAGGGGATGGCTACACCTTC.

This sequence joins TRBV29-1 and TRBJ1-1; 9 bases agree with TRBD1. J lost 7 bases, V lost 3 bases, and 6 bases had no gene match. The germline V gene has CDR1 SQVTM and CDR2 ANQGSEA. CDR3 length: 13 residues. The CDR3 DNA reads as TGCAGCGTTGATCGGGACAGGGCTGGTGAAGCTTTCTTT. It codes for CSVDRDRAGEAFF.

CDR3: CASRGTGNTIYF. For the CDR3, the DNA is TGTGCCAGCAGGGGGACAGGGAACACCATATATTTT. The chain is built from TRBV28 and TRBJ1-3; TRBD1 matches at 9 bases. Germline V gives CDR1 MDHEN, CDR2 SYDVKM. After removal of 6 bases from V and 7 bases from J, the junction contained 1 base not matched to a gene. This CDR3 is built from 12 residues.

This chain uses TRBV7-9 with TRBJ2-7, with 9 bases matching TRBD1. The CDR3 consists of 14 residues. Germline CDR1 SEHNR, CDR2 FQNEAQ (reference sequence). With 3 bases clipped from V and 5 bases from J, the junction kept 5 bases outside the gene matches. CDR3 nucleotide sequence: TGTGCCAGCAGCTTCGGACAGGGGAGACACGAGCAGTACTTC. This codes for CASSFGQGRHEQYF. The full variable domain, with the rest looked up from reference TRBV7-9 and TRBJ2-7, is DTGVSQNPRHKITKRGQNVTFRCDPISEHNRLYWYRQTLGQGPEFLTYFQNEAQLEKSRLLSDRFSAERPKGSFSTLEIQRTEQGDSAMYLCASSFGQGRHEQYFGPGTRLTVT.

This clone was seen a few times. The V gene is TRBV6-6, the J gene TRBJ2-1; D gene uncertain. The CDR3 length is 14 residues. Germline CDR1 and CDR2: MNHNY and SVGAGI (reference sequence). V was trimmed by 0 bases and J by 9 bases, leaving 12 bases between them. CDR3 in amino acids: CASSYSAQSFEQFF. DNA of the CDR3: TGTGCCAGCAGTTACTCGGCGCAGTCCTTTGAGCAGTTCTTC.

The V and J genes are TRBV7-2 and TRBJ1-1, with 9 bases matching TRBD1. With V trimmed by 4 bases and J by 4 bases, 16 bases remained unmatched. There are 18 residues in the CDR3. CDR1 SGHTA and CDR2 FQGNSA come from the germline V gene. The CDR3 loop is CASSSPPGTGLRGTEAFF. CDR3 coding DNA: TGTGCCAGCAGCTCCCCTCCCGGGACAGGGCTGAGGGGCACTGAAGCTTTCTTT.

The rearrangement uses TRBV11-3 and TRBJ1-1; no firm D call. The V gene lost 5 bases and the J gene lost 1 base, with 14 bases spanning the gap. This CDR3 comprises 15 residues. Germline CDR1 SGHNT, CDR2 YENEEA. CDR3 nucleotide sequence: TGTGCCAGCAGCCCGTCGGCAGCGCGGAACACTGAAGCTTTCTTT. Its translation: CASSPSAARNTEAFF.

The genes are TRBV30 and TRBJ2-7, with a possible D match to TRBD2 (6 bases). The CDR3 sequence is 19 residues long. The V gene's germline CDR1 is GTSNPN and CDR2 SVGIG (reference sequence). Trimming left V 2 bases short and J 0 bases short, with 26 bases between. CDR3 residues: CAWSPFGGWGRWSSYEQYF. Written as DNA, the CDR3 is TGTGCCTGGAGTCCATTCGGCGGGTGGGGGAGGTGGAGCTCCTACGAGCAGTACTTC.

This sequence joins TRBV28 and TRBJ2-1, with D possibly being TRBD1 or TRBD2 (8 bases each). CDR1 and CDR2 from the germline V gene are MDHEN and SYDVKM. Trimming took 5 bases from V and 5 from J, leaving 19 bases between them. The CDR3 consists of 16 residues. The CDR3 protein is CASSPPGGTGNNEQFF. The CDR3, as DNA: TGTGCCAGCAGTCCCCCGGGGGGGACAGGAAACAATGAGCAGTTCTTC.

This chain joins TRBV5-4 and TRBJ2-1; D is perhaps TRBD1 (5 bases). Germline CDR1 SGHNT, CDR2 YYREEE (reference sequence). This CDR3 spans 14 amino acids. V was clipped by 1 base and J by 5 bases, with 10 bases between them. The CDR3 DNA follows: TGTGCCAGCAGCTTGCCCAGGGTTAACAATGAGCAGTTCTTC. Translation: CASSLPRVNNEQFF. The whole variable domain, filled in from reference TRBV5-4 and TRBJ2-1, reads ETGVTQSPTHLIKTRGQQVTLRCSSQSGHNTVSWYQQALGQGPQFIFQYYREEENGRGNFPPRFSGLQFPNYSSELNVNALELDDSALYLCASSLPRVNNEQFFGPGTRLTVL.

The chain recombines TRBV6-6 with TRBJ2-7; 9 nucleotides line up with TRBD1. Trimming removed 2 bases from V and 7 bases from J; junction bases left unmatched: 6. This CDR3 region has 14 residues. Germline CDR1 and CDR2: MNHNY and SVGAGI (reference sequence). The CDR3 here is CASSYNRGLGEQYF. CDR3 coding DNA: TGTGCCAGCAGTTACAACAGGGGGCTTGGAGAGCAGTACTTC.

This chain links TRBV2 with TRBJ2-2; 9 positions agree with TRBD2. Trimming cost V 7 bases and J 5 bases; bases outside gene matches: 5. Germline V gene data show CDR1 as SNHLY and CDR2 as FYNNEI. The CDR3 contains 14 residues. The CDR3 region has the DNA TGTGCCAGCACCTCTAGCGGGGCTACCGGGGAGCTGTTTTTT. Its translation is CASTSSGATGELFF.

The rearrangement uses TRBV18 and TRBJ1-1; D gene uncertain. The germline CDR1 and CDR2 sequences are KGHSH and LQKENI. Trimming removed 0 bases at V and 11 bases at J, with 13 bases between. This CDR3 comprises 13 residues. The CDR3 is CASSPPFRESAFF. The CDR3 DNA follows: TGTGCCAGCTCACCACCGTTCCGGGAGTCGGCTTTCTTT.

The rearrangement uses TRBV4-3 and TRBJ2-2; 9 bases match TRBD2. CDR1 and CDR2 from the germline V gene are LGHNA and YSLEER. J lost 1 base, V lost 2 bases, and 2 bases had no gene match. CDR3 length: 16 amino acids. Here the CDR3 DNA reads TGCGCCAGCAGCCAACCGACTAGCGGGAACACCGGGGAGCTGTTTTTT. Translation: CASSQPTSGNTGELFF.

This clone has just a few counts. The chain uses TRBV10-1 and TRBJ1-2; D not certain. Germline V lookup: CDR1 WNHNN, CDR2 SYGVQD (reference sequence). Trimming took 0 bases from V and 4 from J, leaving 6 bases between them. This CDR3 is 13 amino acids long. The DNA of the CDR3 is TGCGCCAGCAGTGAGTCCGGAATCTATGGCTACACCTTC. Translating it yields CASSESGIYGYTF.